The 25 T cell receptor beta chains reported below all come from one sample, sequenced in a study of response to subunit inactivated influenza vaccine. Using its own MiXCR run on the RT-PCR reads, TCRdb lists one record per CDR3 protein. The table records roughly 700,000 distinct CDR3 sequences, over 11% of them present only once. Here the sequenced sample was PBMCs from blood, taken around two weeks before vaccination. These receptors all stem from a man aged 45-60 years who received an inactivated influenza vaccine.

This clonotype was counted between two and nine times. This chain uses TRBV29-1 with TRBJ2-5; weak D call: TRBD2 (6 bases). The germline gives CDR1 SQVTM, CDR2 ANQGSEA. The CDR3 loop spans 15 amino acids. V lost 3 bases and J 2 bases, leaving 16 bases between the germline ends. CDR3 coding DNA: TGCAGCGTTGACTCCCCGCGGCGGGATCAAGAGACCCAGTACTTC. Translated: CSVDSPRRDQETQYF.

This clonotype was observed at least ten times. The CDR3 loop reads CASSPGTSGVYNEQFF. CDR3 bases: TGTGCCAGCAGTCCCGGGACTAGCGGGGTGTACAATGAGCAGTTCTTC. The chain recombines TRBV9 with TRBJ2-1, with 13 bases fitting TRBD2. Trimming cost V 5 bases and J 4 bases; bases outside gene matches: 6. The CDR3 is made up of 16 amino acids. Germline CDR1 SGDLS, CDR2 YYNGEE.

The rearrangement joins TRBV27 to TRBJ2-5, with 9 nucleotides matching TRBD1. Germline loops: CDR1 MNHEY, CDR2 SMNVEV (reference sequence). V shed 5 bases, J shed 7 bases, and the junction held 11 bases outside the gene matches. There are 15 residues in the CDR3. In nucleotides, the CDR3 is TGTGCCAGCAGTCACAGACAGGGGGGACTTTGGACCCAGTACTTC. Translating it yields CASSHRQGGLWTQYF.

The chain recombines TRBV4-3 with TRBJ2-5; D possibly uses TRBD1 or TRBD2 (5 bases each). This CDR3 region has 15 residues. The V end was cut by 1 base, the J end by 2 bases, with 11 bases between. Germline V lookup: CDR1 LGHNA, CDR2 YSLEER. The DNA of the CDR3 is TGCGCCAGCAGCCAAGCCGGGACCGAACAAGAGACCCAGTACTTC. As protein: CASSQAGTEQETQYF.

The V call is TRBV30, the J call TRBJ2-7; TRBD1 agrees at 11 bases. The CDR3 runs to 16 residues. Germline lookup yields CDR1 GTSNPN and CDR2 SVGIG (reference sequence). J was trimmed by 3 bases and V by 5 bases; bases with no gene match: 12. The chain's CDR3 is CAWGSRGTGGFYEQYF. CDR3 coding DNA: TGTGCCTGGGGATCGCGGGGGACAGGGGGTTTCTACGAGCAGTACTTC.

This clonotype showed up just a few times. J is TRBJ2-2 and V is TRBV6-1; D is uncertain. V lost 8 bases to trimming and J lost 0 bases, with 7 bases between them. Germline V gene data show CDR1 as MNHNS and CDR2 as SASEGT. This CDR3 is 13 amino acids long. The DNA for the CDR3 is TGTGCCAGCCCAGAGACGAACACCGGGGAGCTGTTTTTT. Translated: CASPETNTGELFF.

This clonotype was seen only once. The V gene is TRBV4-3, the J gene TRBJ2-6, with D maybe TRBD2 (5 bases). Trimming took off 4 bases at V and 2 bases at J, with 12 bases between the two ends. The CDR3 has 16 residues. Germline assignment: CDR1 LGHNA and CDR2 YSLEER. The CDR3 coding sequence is TGCGCCAGCAGCCCCGAGGGCCAGACTGGGGCCAACGTCCTGACTTTC. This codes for CASSPEGQTGANVLTF.

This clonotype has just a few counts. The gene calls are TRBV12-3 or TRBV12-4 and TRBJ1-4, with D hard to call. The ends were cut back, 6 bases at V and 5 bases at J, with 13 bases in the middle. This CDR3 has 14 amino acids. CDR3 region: CASSPEYGNEKLFF. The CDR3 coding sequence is TGTGCCAGCAGCCCCGAGTACGGGAATGAAAAACTGTTTTTT.

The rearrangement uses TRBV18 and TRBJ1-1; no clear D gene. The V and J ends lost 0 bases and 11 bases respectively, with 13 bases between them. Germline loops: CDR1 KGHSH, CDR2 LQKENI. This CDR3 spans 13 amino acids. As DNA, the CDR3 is TGTGCCAGCTCACCACCCGGGGATTATGACGCTTTCTTT. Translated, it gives CASSPPGDYDAFF.

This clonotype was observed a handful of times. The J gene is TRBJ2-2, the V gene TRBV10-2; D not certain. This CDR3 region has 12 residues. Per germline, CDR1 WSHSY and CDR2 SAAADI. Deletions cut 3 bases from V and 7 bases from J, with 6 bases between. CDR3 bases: TGCGCCAGCAGTGAAAGGGACGGGGAGCTGTTTTTT. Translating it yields CASSERDGELFF.

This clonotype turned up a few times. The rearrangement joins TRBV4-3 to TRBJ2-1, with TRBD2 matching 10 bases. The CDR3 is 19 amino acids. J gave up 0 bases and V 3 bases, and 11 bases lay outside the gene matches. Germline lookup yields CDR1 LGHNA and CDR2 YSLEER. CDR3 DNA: TGCGCCAGCAGCCATCCGGCTAGCGGGGGCCATTACTCCTACAATGAGCAGTTCTTC. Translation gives CASSHPASGGHYSYNEQFF.

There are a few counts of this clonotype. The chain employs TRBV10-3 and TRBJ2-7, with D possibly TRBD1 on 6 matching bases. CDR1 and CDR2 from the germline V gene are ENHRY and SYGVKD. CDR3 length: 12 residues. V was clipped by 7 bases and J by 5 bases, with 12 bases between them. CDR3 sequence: CAIKTGSDEQYF. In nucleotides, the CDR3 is TGTGCCATCAAAACAGGGAGCGACGAGCAGTACTTC.

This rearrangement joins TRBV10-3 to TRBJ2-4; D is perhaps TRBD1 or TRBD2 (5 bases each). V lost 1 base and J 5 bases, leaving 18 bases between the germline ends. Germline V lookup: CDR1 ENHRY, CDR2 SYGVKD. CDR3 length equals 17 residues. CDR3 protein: CAISEFRDPLGENIQYF. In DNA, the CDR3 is TGTGCCATCAGTGAGTTCCGGGACCCACTCGGCGAAAACATTCAGTACTTC.

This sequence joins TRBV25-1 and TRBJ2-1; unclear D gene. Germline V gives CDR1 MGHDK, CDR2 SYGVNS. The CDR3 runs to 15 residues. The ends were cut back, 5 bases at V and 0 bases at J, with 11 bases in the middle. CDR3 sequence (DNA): TGTGCCAGCAGTATGCCCGATAGCTCCTACAATGAGCAGTTCTTC. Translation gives CASSMPDSSYNEQFF.

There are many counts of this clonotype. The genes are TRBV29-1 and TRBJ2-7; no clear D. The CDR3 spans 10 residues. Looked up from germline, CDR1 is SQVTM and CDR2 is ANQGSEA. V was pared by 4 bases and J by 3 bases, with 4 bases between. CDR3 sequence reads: CSVGDYEQYF. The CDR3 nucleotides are TGCAGCGTTGGGGACTACGAGCAGTACTTC.

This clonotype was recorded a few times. CDR3 loop: CSATPTSGRAVGPDTQYF. The CDR3 DNA reads TGCAGTGCCACCCCTACTAGCGGGAGGGCCGTAGGGCCAGATACGCAGTATTTT. The chain links TRBV20-1 to TRBJ2-3; 13 bases match TRBD2. The CDR3 loop spans 18 amino acids. Germline CDR1 and CDR2: DFQATT and SNEGSKA (reference sequence). Unmatched junction bases numbered 16, after V lost 6 bases and J lost 4 bases.

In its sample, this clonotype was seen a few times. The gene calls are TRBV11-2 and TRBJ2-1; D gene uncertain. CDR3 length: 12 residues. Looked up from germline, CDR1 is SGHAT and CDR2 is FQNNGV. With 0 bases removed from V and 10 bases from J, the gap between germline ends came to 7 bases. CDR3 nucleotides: TGTGCCAGCAGCTTAGATACAGCCGAGCAGTTCTTC. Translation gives CASSLDTAEQFF.

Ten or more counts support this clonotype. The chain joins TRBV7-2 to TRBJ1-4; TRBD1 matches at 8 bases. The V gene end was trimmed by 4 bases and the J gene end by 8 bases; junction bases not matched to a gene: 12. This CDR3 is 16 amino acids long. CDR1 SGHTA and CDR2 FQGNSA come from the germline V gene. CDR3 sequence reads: CASSSADDRGLEKLFF. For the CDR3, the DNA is TGTGCCAGCAGCTCCGCAGATGACAGGGGTCTGGAAAAACTGTTTTTT. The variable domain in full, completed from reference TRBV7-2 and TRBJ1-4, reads GAGVSQSPSNKVTEKGKDVELRCDPISGHTALYWYRQSLGQGLEFLIYFQGNSAPDKSGLPSDRFSAERTGGSVSTLTIQRTQQEDSAVYLCASSSADDRGLEKLFFGSGTQLSVL.

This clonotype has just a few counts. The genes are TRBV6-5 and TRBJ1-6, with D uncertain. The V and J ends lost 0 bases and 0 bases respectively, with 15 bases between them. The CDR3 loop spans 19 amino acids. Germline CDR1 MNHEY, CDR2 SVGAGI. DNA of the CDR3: TGTGCCAGCAGTTACTCGTATTCTACACAGAGCTCCTATAATTCACCCCTCCACTTT. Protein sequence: CASSYSYSTQSSYNSPLHF.

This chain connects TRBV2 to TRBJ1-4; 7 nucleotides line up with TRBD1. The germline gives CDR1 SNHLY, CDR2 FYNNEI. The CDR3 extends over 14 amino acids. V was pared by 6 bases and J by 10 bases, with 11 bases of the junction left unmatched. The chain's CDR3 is CASSDDRSGGKLFF. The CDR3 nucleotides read TGTGCCAGCAGCGATGACCGATCAGGGGGAAAACTGTTTTTT. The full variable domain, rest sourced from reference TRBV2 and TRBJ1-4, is EPEVTQTPSHQVTQMGQEVILRCVPISNHLYFYWYRQILGQKVEFLVSFYNNEISEKSEIFDDQFSVERPDGSNFTLKIRSTKLEDSAMYFCASSDDRSGGKLFFGSGTQLSVL.

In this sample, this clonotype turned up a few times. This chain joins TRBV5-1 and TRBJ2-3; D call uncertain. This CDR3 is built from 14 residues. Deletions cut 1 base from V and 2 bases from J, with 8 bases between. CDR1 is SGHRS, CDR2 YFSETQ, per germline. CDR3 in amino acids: CASSLSPYTDTQYF. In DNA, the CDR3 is TGCGCCAGCAGCTTGTCGCCTTACACAGATACGCAGTATTTT. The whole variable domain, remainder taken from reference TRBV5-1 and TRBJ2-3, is KAGVTQTPRYLIKTRGQQVTLSCSPISGHRSVSWYQQTPGQGLQFLFEYFSETQRNKGNFPGRFSGRQFSNSRSEMNVSTLELGDSALYLCASSLSPYTDTQYFGPGTRLTVL.

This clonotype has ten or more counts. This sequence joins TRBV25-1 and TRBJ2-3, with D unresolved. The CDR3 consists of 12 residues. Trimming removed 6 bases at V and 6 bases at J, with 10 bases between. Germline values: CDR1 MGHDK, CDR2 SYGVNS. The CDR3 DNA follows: TGTGCCAGCAGACATACATCTGATACGCAGTATTTT. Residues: CASRHTSDTQYF.

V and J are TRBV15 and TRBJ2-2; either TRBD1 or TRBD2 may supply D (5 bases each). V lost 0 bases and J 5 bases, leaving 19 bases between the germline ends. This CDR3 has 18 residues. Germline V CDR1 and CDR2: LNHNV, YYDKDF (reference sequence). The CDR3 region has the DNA TGTGCCACCAGCAGAGATGGGTATGGGGGAAGAAGAACCGGGGAGCTGTTTTTT. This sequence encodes CATSRDGYGGRRTGELFF.

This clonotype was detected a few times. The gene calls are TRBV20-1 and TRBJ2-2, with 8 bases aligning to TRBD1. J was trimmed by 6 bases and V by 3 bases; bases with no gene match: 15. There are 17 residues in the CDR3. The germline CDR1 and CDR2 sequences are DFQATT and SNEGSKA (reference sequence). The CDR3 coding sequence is TGCAGTGCTAGCCGCACCGGGACAGGACCGTTTGCCGGGGAGCTGTTTTTT. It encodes CSASRTGTGPFAGELFF.

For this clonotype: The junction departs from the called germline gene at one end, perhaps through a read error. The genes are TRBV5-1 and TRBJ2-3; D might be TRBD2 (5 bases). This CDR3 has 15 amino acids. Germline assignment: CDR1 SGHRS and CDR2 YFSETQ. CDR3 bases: TGCGCCAGCAGCTTGATTAGCGCATACACAGATACGCTGTATTTT. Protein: CASSLISAYTDTLYF.